This T cell receptor (beta chain) was identified during a study of blood T cell repertoires in COVID-19. Across the whole study: Some COVID-19 samples were acute and others convalescent; all came from the United States, Italy and Spain. In each case, the material was cDNA or gDNA derived from T cells, B-cell-depleted T cells, or PBMCs.

The table lists this clone with a count of one. Authors' methods: Amplification from reference gene primers served as the basis for estimated nucleated cell counts. Only in-frame clones appear in the TCRdb table, and some are missing; sequencing was by immunoSEQ multiplex PCR. V, J and clone size were drawn from that table, and D and trimming were deduced from the DNA. The repertoire holds under 200,000 clones, with roughly 80% as singletons. CDR3 length equals 13 residues. The germline CDR1 and CDR2 sequences are MNHEY and SVGEGT. The germline V and J ends were trimmed by 4 bases and 0 bases, with 6 bases remaining between them.

Sequenced input: peripheral blood. This sequence originates from a woman over 75 with acute or convalescent COVID-19. The chain recombines TRBV6-2 or TRBV6-3 with TRBJ2-5; D is unresolved. The CDR3 region has the DNA TGTGCCAGCAGTTTCCACAACCAAGAGACCCAGTACTTC. Amino acids: CASSFHNQETQYF.